The T cell receptor beta chain under discussion was sequenced for a study of blood T cell repertoires in COVID-19. Study-wide background: PBMCs, B-cell-depleted T cells, or T cells were the source of the cDNA or gDNA that made up the material.

Repertoires were generated with immunoSEQ multiplex PCR, while TCRdb's copy carries only in-frame clones and drops some. The sample lists some 240,000 clones, about 81% occurring once. The CDR3 covers 13 residues. Per germline, CDR1 SGHRS and CDR2 YFSETQ. V trimming: 8 bases; J trimming: 0 bases; junction bases outside the gene matches: 4. This sequence originates from a woman aged 55-69 years with active or convalescent COVID-19. The chain joins TRBV5-1 to TRBJ2-7; 8 bases agree with TRBD2. Material for sequencing was peripheral blood. The CDR3 region is CARKRGSSYEQYF. In nucleotides, the CDR3 is TGCGCCAGGAAGCGGGGGTCCTCCTACGAGCAGTACTTC.